The rows below give T cell receptor beta chains drawn from one sample of a study of technical replicates of blood from a handful of donors. Only in-frame clones appear in the TCRdb table, and some are missing; sequencing was by immunoSEQ multiplex PCR. Altogether around 80,000 clones are present, roughly 93% being singletons, with the ten largest covering less than 0.3%. The sequenced sample was T cells isolated from PBMCs. Receptors originate from a human donor in good health. The CDR3 runs from the conserved cysteine through the conserved F or W. The D gene is left open where the match is weak. Only some rows state a clone size, as once, few, many or a class for expanded clones.

d_gene: TRBD2
v_gene: TRBV6-6
j_gene: TRBJ2-7
abundance: .
CDR3nt: TGTGCCAGCAGCCGACTAGCGGGGGCCTACGAGCAGTACTTC
CDR3aa: CASSRLAGAYEQYF

d_gene: .
v_gene: TRBV5-5
j_gene: TRBJ1-2
abundance: .
CDR3nt: TGTGCCAGCAGCTTGGAAGGGACTGTCTATGGCTACACCTTC
CDR3aa: CASSLEGTVYGYTF

d_gene: .
v_gene: TRBV11-2
j_gene: TRBJ1-1
abundance: .
CDR3nt: TGTGCCAGCAGCTTGGGTCGGGGGGGGTGGATGAACACTGAAGCTTTCTTT
CDR3aa: CASSLGRGGWMNTEAFF

d_gene: .
v_gene: TRBV4-1
j_gene: TRBJ2-1
abundance: once
CDR3nt: TGCGCCAGCAGCCAAGAATGGCCGGGTATGCAGTTCTTC
CDR3aa: CASSQEWPGMQFF

d_gene: .
v_gene: TRBV10-2
j_gene: TRBJ1-5
abundance: once
CDR3nt: TGCGCCAGCAGTGATAACACAGATCAGTCCCAGCATTTT
CDR3aa: CASSDNTDQSQHF

d_gene: TRBD1
v_gene: TRBV5-1
j_gene: TRBJ1-2
abundance: once
CDR3nt: TGCGCCAGCAGCTATCAGACAGGGGGTAGCTATGGCTACACCTTC
CDR3aa: CASSYQTGGSYGYTF

d_gene: .
v_gene: TRBV7-9
j_gene: TRBJ1-5
abundance: .
CDR3nt: TGTGCCAGCAGCTTACGGGGGGAATTCAATCAGCCCCAGCATTTT
CDR3aa: CASSLRGEFNQPQHF

d_gene: .
v_gene: TRBV19
j_gene: TRBJ1-4
abundance: .
CDR3nt: TGTGCCAGTAGTGACCGGGGGGATGGTGAAAAACTGTTTTTT
CDR3aa: CASSDRGDGEKLFF

d_gene: TRBD1
v_gene: TRBV6-5
j_gene: TRBJ1-1
abundance: .
CDR3nt: TGTGCCAGCAGTTACCAGGGGGTAAACGCTGAAGCTTTCTTT
CDR3aa: CASSYQGVNAEAFF

d_gene: .
v_gene: TRBV5-4
j_gene: TRBJ2-3
abundance: .
CDR3nt: TGTGCCAGCAGCTTGGAGGGGCGTGGGGCAGATACGCAGTATTTT
CDR3aa: CASSLEGRGADTQYF

d_gene: TRBD2
v_gene: TRBV5-1
j_gene: TRBJ2-7
abundance: once
CDR3nt: TGCGCCAGCGCCTCAGGGAGGGGAGGGGACGAGCAGTACTTC
CDR3aa: CASASGRGGDEQYF